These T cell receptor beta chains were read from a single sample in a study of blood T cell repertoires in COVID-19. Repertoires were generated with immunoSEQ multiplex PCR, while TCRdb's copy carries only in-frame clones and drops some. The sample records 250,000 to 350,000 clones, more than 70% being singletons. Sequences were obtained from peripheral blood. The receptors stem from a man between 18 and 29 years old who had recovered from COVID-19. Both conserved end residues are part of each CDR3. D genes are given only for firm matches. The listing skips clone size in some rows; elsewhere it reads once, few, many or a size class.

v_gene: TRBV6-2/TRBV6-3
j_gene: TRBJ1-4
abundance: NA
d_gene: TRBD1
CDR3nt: TGTGCCAGCAGTCGAGCCGGGACAGGGGAGGAAAAACTGTTTTTT
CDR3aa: CASSRAGTGEEKLFF

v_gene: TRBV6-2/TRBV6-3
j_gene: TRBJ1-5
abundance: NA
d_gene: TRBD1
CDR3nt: TGTGCCAGCAGTTGGGGACAGGGGGCGGGTCAGCCCCAGCATTTT
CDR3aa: CASSWGQGAGQPQHF

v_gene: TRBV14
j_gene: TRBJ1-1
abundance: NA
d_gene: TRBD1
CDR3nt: TGTGCCAGCAGCCAAGTTAGGGGACAGCTGAACACTGAAGCTTTCTTT
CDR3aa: CASSQVRGQLNTEAFF

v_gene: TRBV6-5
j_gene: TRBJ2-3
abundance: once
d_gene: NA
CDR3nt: TGTGCCAGCAGCGAGCGGAACAGACCAGATACGCAGTATTTT
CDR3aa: CASSERNRPDTQYF

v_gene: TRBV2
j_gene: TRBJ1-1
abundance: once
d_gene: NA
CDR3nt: TGTGCCAGCAGTGAGGGACTTTTGAACACTGAAGCTTTCTTT
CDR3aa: CASSEGLLNTEAFF

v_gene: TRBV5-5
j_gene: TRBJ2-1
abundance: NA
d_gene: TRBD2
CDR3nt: TGTGCCAGCAGCCCGGAGGGACTAGCGGGAGAAGTCAGCTCCTACAATGAGCAGTTCTTC
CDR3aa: CASSPEGLAGEVSSYNEQFF

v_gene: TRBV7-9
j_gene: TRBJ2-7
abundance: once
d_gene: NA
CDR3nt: TGTGCCAGCAGCTTAATAACAGACTACGAGCAGTACTTC
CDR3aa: CASSLITDYEQYF

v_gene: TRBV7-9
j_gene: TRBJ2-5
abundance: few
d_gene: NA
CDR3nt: TGTGCCAGCAGCTCAAGACCACAGGGACGGGAGACCCAGTACTTC
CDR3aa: CASSSRPQGRETQYF

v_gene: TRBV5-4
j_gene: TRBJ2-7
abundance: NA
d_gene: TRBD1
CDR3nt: TGTGCCAGCAGCTCCCCGGGACAGGGTACCTACGAGCAGTACTTC
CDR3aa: CASSSPGQGTYEQYF

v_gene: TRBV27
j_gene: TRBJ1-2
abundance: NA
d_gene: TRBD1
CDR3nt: TGTGCCAGCAGTCTCACAGCCGGGACAGGGTCTAACTATGGCTACACCTTC
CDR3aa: CASSLTAGTGSNYGYTF

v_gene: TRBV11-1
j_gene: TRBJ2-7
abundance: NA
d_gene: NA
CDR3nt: TGTGCCAGCAGCTTAGGGTTGCCTAGGGGAGAGCAGTACTTC
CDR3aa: CASSLGLPRGEQYF

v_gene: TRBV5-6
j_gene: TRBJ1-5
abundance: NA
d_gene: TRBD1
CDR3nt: TGTGCCAGCAGCCGCAAGGACCAGGGGGCCATCATCGGACATCAGCCCCAGCATTTT
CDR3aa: CASSRKDQGAIIGHQPQHF

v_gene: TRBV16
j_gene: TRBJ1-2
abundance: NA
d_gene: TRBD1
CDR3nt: TGTGCCAGCAGCCACCACCGGGACAGGGGCTTCGGCTACACCTTC
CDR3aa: CASSHHRDRGFGYTF

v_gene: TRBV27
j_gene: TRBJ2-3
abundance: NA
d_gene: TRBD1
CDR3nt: TGTGCCAGCAGTTTACCAGACAGGGTTGGTACGCAGTATTTT
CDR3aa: CASSLPDRVGTQYF

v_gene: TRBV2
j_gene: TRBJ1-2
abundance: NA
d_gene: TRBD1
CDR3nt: TGTGCCAGAGCCGGGACAGGGGGAGGCTACACCTTC
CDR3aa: CARAGTGGGYTF